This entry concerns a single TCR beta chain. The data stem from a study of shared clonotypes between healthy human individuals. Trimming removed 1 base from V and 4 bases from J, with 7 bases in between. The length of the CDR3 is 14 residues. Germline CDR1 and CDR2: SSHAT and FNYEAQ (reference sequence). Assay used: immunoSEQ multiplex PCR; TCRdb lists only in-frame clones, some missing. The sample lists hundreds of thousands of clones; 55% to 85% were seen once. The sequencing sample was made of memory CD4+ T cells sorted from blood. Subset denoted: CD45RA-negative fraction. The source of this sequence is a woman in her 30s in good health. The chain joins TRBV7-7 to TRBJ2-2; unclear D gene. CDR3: CASSLDLSTGELFF. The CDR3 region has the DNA TGTGCCAGCAGCTTAGACTTGAGCACCGGGGAGCTGTTTTTT.